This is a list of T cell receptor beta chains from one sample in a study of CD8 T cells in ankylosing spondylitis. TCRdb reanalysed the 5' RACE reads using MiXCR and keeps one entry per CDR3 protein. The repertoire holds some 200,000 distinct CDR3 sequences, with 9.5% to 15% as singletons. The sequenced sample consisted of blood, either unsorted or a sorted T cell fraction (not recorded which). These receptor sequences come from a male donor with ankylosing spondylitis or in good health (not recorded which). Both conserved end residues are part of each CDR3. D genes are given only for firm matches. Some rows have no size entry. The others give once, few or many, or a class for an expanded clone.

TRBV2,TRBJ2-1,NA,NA,CARTADSSYNEQFF,TGTGCCAGAACCGCAGACTCATCCTACAATGAGCAGTTCTTC
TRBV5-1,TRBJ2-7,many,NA,CASSPGLLYEQYF,TGCGCCAGCAGCCCGGGACTCCTCTACGAGCAGTACTTC
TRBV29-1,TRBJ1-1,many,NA,CSVEVPENTEAFF,TGCAGCGTTGAAGTCCCAGAGAACACTGAAGCTTTCTTT
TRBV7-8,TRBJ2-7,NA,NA,CASSPSGEVPYEQYF,TGTGCCAGCAGTCCTTCTGGGGAGGTCCCCTACGAGCAGTACTTC
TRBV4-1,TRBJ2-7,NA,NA,CASSQGPEGEQYF,TGCGCCAGCAGCCAAGGGCCGGAGGGGGAGCAGTACTTC
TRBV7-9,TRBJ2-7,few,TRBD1,CASSFGDRDEQYF,TGTGCCAGCAGCTTCGGGGACAGGGACGAGCAGTACTTC
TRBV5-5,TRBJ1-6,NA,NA,CASSLGQTRAPLHF,TGTGCCAGCAGCTTGGGCCAAACTCGTGCACCCCTCCACTTT
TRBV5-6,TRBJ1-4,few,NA,CASSFGAGTNEKLFF,TGTGCCAGCAGCTTTGGGGCAGGAACTAATGAAAAACTGTTTTTT
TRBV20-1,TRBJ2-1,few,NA,CSASKANEQFF,TGCAGTGCTAGCAAGGCTAATGAGCAGTTCTTC
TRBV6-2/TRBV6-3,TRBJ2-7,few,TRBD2,CASTGGLARAYEQYF,TGTGCCAGCACCGGAGGACTAGCGAGAGCCTACGAGCAGTACTTC
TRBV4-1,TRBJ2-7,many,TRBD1,CASSQDTGQGRYEQYF,TGCGCCAGCAGCCAAGATACGGGACAGGGGAGATACGAGCAGTACTTC
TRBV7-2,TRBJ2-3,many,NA,CASSLDTDTQYF,TGTGCCAGCAGCTTAGACACAGATACGCAGTATTTT
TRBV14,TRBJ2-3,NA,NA,CASSQAAPSTDTQYF,TGTGCCAGCAGCCAAGCGGCCCCAAGCACAGATACGCAGTATTTT
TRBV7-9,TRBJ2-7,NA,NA,CASSFIAAYEQYF,TGTGCCAGCAGCTTCATCGCAGCCTACGAGCAGTACTTC
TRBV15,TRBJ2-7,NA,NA,CATQDSGLSYEQYF,TGTGCCACCCAAGACAGCGGCCTTTCCTACGAGCAGTACTTC
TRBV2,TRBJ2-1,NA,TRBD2,CASTGTSEIHEQFF,TGTGCCAGCACGGGGACTAGTGAAATCCATGAGCAGTTCTTC
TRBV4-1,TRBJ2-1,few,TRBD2,CASSHISGLAGGNEQFF,TGCGCCAGCAGCCATATTTCGGGACTAGCGGGAGGCAATGAGCAGTTCTTC
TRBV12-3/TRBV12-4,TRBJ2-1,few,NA,CASTPGSSYNEQFF,TGTGCCAGCACCCCAGGGAGCTCCTACAATGAGCAGTTCTTC
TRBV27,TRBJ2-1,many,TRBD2,CESSGGPLNNEQFF,TGTGAGTCTAGCGGGGGGCCGTTGAACAATGAGCAGTTCTTC
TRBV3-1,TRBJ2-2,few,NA,CASESSGELFF,TGTGCCAGCGAGAGTTCCGGGGAGCTGTTTTTT
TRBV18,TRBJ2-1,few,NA,CASSPDRSYHEQFF,TGTGCCAGCTCACCAGACAGGAGTTACCATGAGCAGTTCTTC
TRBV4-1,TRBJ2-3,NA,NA,CASRPLSTDTQYF,TGCGCCAGCAGGCCCCTTAGCACAGATACGCAGTATTTT
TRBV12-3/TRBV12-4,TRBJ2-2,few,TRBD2,CASRGLAGGHNTGELFF,TGTGCCAGCAGGGGACTAGCGGGAGGCCATAACACCGGGGAGCTGTTTTTT
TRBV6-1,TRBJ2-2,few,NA,CASSETARGGELFF,TGTGCCAGCAGTGAAACCGCTCGGGGGGGGGAGCTGTTTTTT
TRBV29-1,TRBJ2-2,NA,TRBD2,CSAQAGDTGELFF,TGCAGCGCCCAGGCGGGGGACACCGGGGAGCTGTTTTTT
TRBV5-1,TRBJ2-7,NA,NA,CASRRGGASSYEQYF,TGCGCCAGCAGGAGAGGGGGGGCCAGCTCCTACGAGCAGTACTTC
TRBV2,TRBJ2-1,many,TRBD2,CASSTGLAVLYNEQFF,TGTGCCAGCAGTACTGGACTAGCGGTCCTCTACAATGAGCAGTTCTTC
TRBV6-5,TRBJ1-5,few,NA,CASSYDSHSNQPQHF,TGTGCCAGCAGTTATGACAGCCATAGCAATCAGCCCCAGCATTTT
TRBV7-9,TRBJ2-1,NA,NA,CASSPQEGAGVNEQFF,TGTGCCAGCAGCCCCCAGGAGGGGGCAGGGGTCAATGAGCAGTTCTTC
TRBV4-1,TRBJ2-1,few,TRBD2,CASSQTPGTSREQFF,TGCGCCAGCAGCCAGACACCCGGGACTAGCAGGGAGCAGTTCTTC